The T cell receptor beta chain under discussion was sequenced for a study of T and B cells in COVID-19 patients. At the level of the study: Blood was sampled from COVID-19 patients who were either actively infected or recovered. Recovered patients mostly had mild to moderate COVID-19 managed as outpatients. Median age was approximately 35 years in the recovered cohort and 67 years in the active-infection cohort. Findings and limits, study-wide: No sequencing was yet done of CD4+, regulatory or CD8+ subsets, or of SARS-CoV-2-responsive or tetramer+ sorted cells.

Germline assignment: CDR1 MNHNS and CDR2 SASEGT. This CDR3 has 12 residues. TRB rearrangements were amplified by multiplex PCR with BIOMED2 TRB-A/B primers. TCRdb analysed the multiplex PCR reads with MiXCR anew, one entry per CDR3 protein. The data contain some 8,900 distinct CDR3 sequences, around 33% of them singletons. Comments on this clonotype: Its target is not known. One end of the junction does not line up with germline, which may come from a read error.

TRB was amplified from around 250-500 ng of blood genomic DNA. The origin of this receptor is a human donor who had recovered from COVID-19. The genes are TRBV6-1 and TRBJ1-5; D not resolved. Material for sequencing was blood. As DNA, the CDR3 is TGTGCCACCAGGACTGTGAATCAGACCCAGCATTTT. Encoded protein: CATRTVNQTQHF.